This passage covers 30 T cell receptor beta chains from one sample sequenced in a study of PD-L1 blockade in urothelial cancer. Sample time point: pretreatment peripheral blood. Produced via immunoSEQ multiplex PCR; TCRdb's table is partial and in-frame only. The table has 50,000 to 65,000 clones, under 90% seen once. The starting material was PBMCs, obtained around atezolizumab (anti-PD-L1) treatment. Source of these receptors: a man aged 65 to 79 with urothelial cancer.

The chain links TRBV28 to TRBJ1-2, with a possible D match to TRBD1 (5 bases). Trimming removed 3 bases at V and 3 bases at J, with 8 bases between. The germline V gene has CDR1 MDHEN and CDR2 SYDVKM. The CDR3 extends over 13 amino acids. The CDR3 DNA reads as TGTGCCAGCAGTTTGGGGGGTGACTATGGCTACACCTTC. Amino acids: CASSLGGDYGYTF.

This clone was counted a few times. V usage is TRBV30 and J usage is TRBJ1-1, with D maybe TRBD1 (6 bases). The CDR3 consists of 13 residues. Germline V gene data show CDR1 as GTSNPN and CDR2 as SVGIG (reference sequence). V lost 3 bases and J lost 3, with 11 bases in between. CDR3: CAWRQGYYTEAFF. As DNA, the CDR3 is TGTGCCTGGAGACAGGGCTATTACACTGAAGCTTTCTTT.

The V call is TRBV15, the J call TRBJ1-5, with 9 bases matching TRBD1. The CDR3 contains 15 residues. Looked up from germline, CDR1 is LNHNV and CDR2 is YYDKDF (reference sequence). Losses at the gene ends were 5 bases for V and 7 bases for J; bases not matched to a gene: 9. The CDR3 DNA follows: TGTGCCACCAGCCTGGACAGGGGAGAGGGCCAGCCCCAGCATTTT. Its translation: CATSLDRGEGQPQHF.

This clone was recorded only once. V is TRBV19 and J is TRBJ1-2; 7 bases are a match to TRBD1. The V segment lost 10 bases and the J segment 7 bases; nucleotides outside the gene matches: 9. The CDR3 covers 12 residues. CDR1 and CDR2 (germline): LNHDA, SQIVND (reference sequence). CDR3 coding DNA: TGTGCCACCAGACAGGGCGAAGGTGGCTACACCTTC. Protein product: CATRQGEGGYTF.

This chain joins TRBV5-1 and TRBJ2-5; TRBD2 aligns across 13 bases. The CDR3 has 15 amino acids. Trimming took 3 bases from V and 5 from J; bases not matched to a gene: 4. CDR1 is SGHRS, CDR2 YFSETQ, per germline. CDR3 region: CASSSGLAGDETQYF. CDR3 bases: TGCGCCAGCAGCTCCGGACTAGCGGGAGATGAGACCCAGTACTTC.

The rearrangement joins TRBV5-6 to TRBJ1-2, with D tentatively TRBD1 (5 bases). V was clipped by 1 base and J by 6 bases, with 13 bases between them. The CDR3 extends over 14 amino acids. The germline gives CDR1 SGHDT, CDR2 YYEEEE. The CDR3 reads CASSLLGGDNGYTF. The DNA for the CDR3 is TGTGCCAGCAGCTTGTTGGGAGGGGATAATGGCTACACCTTC.

This chain links TRBV6-5 with TRBJ2-7, with D uncertain. V was clipped by 2 bases and J by 6 bases, with 17 bases between them. The CDR3 is 15 residues long. Germline lookup yields CDR1 MNHEY and CDR2 SVGAGI. CDR3: CASSYISGRPSEQYF. In DNA form, the CDR3 reads TGTGCCAGCAGTTACATCAGTGGGCGCCCCTCCGAGCAGTACTTC.

The chain links TRBV5-1 to TRBJ1-4; 7 bases are shared with TRBD1. V was pared by 5 bases and J by 6 bases, with 16 bases of the junction left unmatched. Germline-derived CDR1 and CDR2 are SGHRS and YFSETQ. This CDR3 contains 17 residues. CDR3 protein: CASREGQSNIRDEKLFF. The CDR3 DNA sequence: TGCGCCAGCAGGGAGGGACAGTCTAATATACGTGATGAAAAACTGTTTTTT.

V is TRBV28 and J is TRBJ1-2; the D gene is possibly TRBD1 (6 bases). V lost 6 bases and J lost 2, with 7 bases in between. Germline V gene lookup returns CDR1 MDHEN and CDR2 SYDVKM. The CDR3 has 12 residues. This CDR3 reads CASRDSNYGYTF. The CDR3 coding sequence is TGTGCCAGCAGGGACAGCAACTATGGCTACACCTTC.

This chain connects TRBV6-1 to TRBJ2-2; 7 positions match TRBD2. The J segment lost 6 bases and the V segment lost 4 bases, leaving 8 bases of the junction unmatched. This CDR3 comprises 15 residues. CDR1 and CDR2 (germline): MNHNS, SASEGT. The CDR3 DNA follows: TGTGCCAGCAGTGGGGCGGGAGTGAGTTCCGGGGAGCTGTTTTTT. Its translation is CASSGAGVSSGELFF.

The chain joins TRBV6-1 to TRBJ2-1; possible D gene TRBD1, 6 bases. The CDR3 is made up of 15 amino acids. Trimming shortened V by 6 bases and J by 5 bases, and 17 bases separated the two germline ends. Germline assignment: CDR1 MNHNS and CDR2 SASEGT. CDR3 coding DNA: TGTGCCAGCAGACAAACCCGGGACACCCACAATGAGCAGTTCTTC. Translated: CASRQTRDTHNEQFF.

This chain links TRBV2 with TRBJ2-5, with 7 bases matching TRBD2. V lost 6 bases and J lost 4; bases outside the gene matches: 23. The CDR3 is 19 amino acids. Per the germline V gene, CDR1 is SNHLY and CDR2 is FYNNEI. The chain's CDR3 is CASSYPAGGGPGKGETQYF. The DNA for the CDR3 is TGTGCCAGCAGCTACCCTGCCGGGGGAGGGCCGGGGAAGGGAGAGACCCAGTACTTC.

This clone was counted between two and nine times. The chain employs TRBV5-1 and TRBJ2-2, with TRBD2 matching 12 bases. This CDR3 spans 15 amino acids. Germline CDR1 and CDR2: SGHRS and YFSETQ. V lost 6 bases, J lost 7 bases, and 7 bases stayed unmatched. In DNA, the CDR3 is TGCGCCAGCACTCCGACTAGCGGGAGTTTCGGGGAGCTGTTTTTT. Its translation is CASTPTSGSFGELFF.

This clone was seen a few times. V and J are TRBV11-2 and TRBJ2-7, with D possibly being TRBD1 (6 bases). CDR3 length: 13 residues. Germline V CDR1 and CDR2: SGHAT, FQNNGV. The V end lost 5 bases, the J end lost 3 bases, and 11 bases lay between the germline ends. The CDR3 is CASSPGAFYEQYF. CDR3 nucleotide sequence: TGTGCCAGCAGCCCAGGGGCCTTCTACGAGCAGTACTTC.

This chain links TRBV4-2 with TRBJ2-1, with 8 positions matching TRBD1. The ends lost 0 bases at V and 9 bases at J; junction bases unmatched: 4. Germline lookup yields CDR1 LGHNA and CDR2 YNFKEQ. This CDR3 has 14 amino acids. CDR3 in amino acids: CASSQDRGTGEQFF. The CDR3 DNA sequence: TGTGCCAGCAGCCAAGATCGAGGGACAGGTGAGCAGTTCTTC.

The V and J genes are TRBV1 and TRBJ2-1; the table's D gene call, TRBD2, was not cross checked with the DNA. TRBV1 is designated a pseudogene. There are 17 residues in the CDR3. The CDR3 reads CTSIRLADPLSYNEQFF. The CDR3 DNA reads TGCACCAGCATTCGACTAGCGGACCCTTTATCCTACAATGAGCAGTTCTTC.

The rearrangement joins TRBV10-1 to TRBJ2-7, with D possibly being TRBD1 (5 bases). V lost 4 bases, J lost 2 bases, and 6 bases lay in between. Germline CDR1 WNHNN, CDR2 SYGVQD (reference sequence). This CDR3 region has 12 residues. CDR3 in amino acids: CASSAGTYEQYF. DNA for the CDR3: TGCGCCAGCAGTGCAGGGACCTACGAGCAGTACTTC.

The chain links TRBV5-6 to TRBJ2-1, with 11 bases fitting TRBD2. The V segment lost 4 bases and the J segment 4 bases; nucleotides outside the gene matches: 4. The CDR3 runs 15 residues. Germline V gives CDR1 SGHDT, CDR2 YYEEEE. CDR3: CASSPGLAGYNEQFF. In DNA form, the CDR3 reads TGTGCCAGCAGCCCCGGACTAGCGGGTTACAATGAGCAGTTCTTC.

This clone appeared many times. The V gene is TRBV19, the J gene TRBJ1-3; no firm D call. CDR3 size: 16 residues. The germline V gene has CDR1 LNHDA and CDR2 SQIVND (reference sequence). Between the trimmed V and J ends, which lost 5 bases and 0 bases, there was a span of 14 bases. The CDR3 spells CASSPRGTSSGNTIYF. CDR3 nucleotides: TGTGCCAGTAGTCCCCGAGGCACCAGCTCTGGAAACACCATATATTTT.

The chain employs TRBV29-1 and TRBJ1-4; no clear D. The germline CDR1 and CDR2 sequences are SQVTM and ANQGSEA. The CDR3 has 12 amino acids. V was trimmed by 4 bases and J by 8 bases, leaving 11 bases between them. In nucleotides, the CDR3 is TGCAGCGTTGTGGAGGCGGACGAAAAACTGTTTTTT. Encoded protein: CSVVEADEKLFF. Drawing the rest from reference TRBV29-1 and TRBJ1-4, the complete variable domain is SAVISQKPSRDICQRGTSLTIQCQVDSQVTMMFWYRQQPGQSLTLIATANQGSEATYESGFVIDKFPISRPNLTFSTLTVSNMSPEDSSIYLCSVVEADEKLFFGSGTQLSVL.

V is TRBV10-3 and J is TRBJ1-1, with 8 nucleotides matching TRBD1. Germline CDR1 ENHRY, CDR2 SYGVKD. CDR3 length equals 13 residues. The V gene end was trimmed by 6 bases and the J gene end by 1 base; junction bases not matched to a gene: 1. This chain's CDR3 is CAISGQGNTEAFF. For the CDR3, the DNA is TGTGCCATCAGCGGACAGGGGAACACTGAAGCTTTCTTT.

The rearrangement links TRBV5-5 to TRBJ1-2; D is undetermined. The germline V gene encodes CDR1 SGHKS and CDR2 YYEKEE (reference sequence). The CDR3 sequence is 15 residues long. V was pared by 2 bases and J by 1 base, with 12 bases between. The DNA of the CDR3 is TGTGCCAGCAGCTTCGATCCGACTGATAACTATGGCTACACCTTC. Amino acid sequence: CASSFDPTDNYGYTF.

The rearrangement uses TRBV18 and TRBJ2-3, with 9 bases aligning to TRBD2. CDR1 KGHSH and CDR2 LQKENI come from the germline V gene. V shed 2 bases and J 3 bases; nucleotides not matched to a gene: 6. The CDR3 sequence is 16 residues long. The CDR3 region is CASSPRREGRTDTQYF. The CDR3 region has the DNA TGTGCCAGCTCACCAAGGCGGGAGGGCCGGACAGATACGCAGTATTTT.

The V and J genes are TRBV5-1 and TRBJ2-1; D ambiguous. Germline CDR1 SGHRS, CDR2 YFSETQ. Trimming stripped 0 bases from V and 4 bases from J, with 17 bases between. There are 17 residues in the CDR3. The CDR3 here is CASSLVSYVSVYNEQFF. The CDR3 DNA sequence: TGCGCCAGCAGCTTGGTTTCTTACGTTAGTGTTTACAATGAGCAGTTCTTC.

This clone was observed once. CDR3 sequence (DNA): TGTGCCAGTAGCCTGGACAGGGCCGATACGCAGTATTTT. Translated: CASSLDRADTQYF. The chain combines TRBV19 with TRBJ2-3, with TRBD1 matching 8 bases. The V segment lost 6 bases and the J segment 6 bases; nucleotides outside the gene matches: 5. The CDR3 loop spans 13 amino acids. The germline CDR1 and CDR2 sequences are LNHDA and SQIVND (reference sequence).

This clone was observed once. The CDR3 sequence is CSVEEFSGRSYNEQFF. CDR3 coding DNA: TGCAGCGTTGAAGAATTTAGCGGGCGTTCCTACAATGAGCAGTTCTTC. The J gene is TRBJ2-1, the V gene TRBV29-1, with 7 nucleotides matching TRBD2. The CDR3 is 16 amino acids. J was trimmed by 1 base and V by 0 bases; bases with no gene match: 6. Germline V lookup: CDR1 SQVTM, CDR2 ANQGSEA.

The V gene is TRBV7-2, the J gene TRBJ1-5; perhaps TRBD1 as D (6 bases). V lost 1 base and J lost 1, with 14 bases in between. This CDR3 is 17 amino acids long. Germline lookup yields CDR1 SGHTA and CDR2 FQGNSA. This CDR3 reads CASSLEVGTGSNQPQHF. The CDR3 DNA reads as TGTGCCAGCAGCTTAGAGGTCGGTACAGGGAGCAATCAGCCCCAGCATTTT.

V usage is TRBV2 and J usage is TRBJ2-1; the match to TRBD2 covers 12 bases. J gave up 3 bases and V 8 bases, and 5 bases lay outside the gene matches. The CDR3 has 15 residues. Per the germline V gene, CDR1 is SNHLY and CDR2 is FYNNEI. In DNA form, the CDR3 reads TGTGCCAGCTGCCTACTAGCGGGGGGCTACAATGAGCAGTTCTTC. This encodes CASCLLAGGYNEQFF.

V usage is TRBV5-1 and J usage is TRBJ1-3; 7 positions match TRBD1. Germline CDR1 and CDR2: SGHRS and YFSETQ. V lost 4 bases to trimming and J lost 2 bases; unmatched junction nucleotides: 3. The CDR3 spans 14 residues. This chain's CDR3 is CASSLTGTGNTIYF. The CDR3 DNA follows: TGCGCCAGCAGCCTGACAGGGACTGGAAACACCATATATTTT.

Only a few counts were recorded for this clone. Here the CDR3 reads CASHRLAGGNRNEQFF. The DNA for the CDR3 is TGTGCCAGCCATAGACTAGCGGGAGGGAATCGCAATGAGCAGTTCTTC. The J gene is TRBJ2-1, the V gene TRBV2, with TRBD2 identical over 14 bases. CDR1 and CDR2 from the germline V gene are SNHLY and FYNNEI. Trimming removed 8 bases from V and 6 bases from J; junction bases left unmatched: 9. The CDR3 totals 16 residues.